A single sample is the source of the 14 T cell receptor beta chains below, sequenced in a study of OX40 agonist ivuxolimab in advanced cancers. TCRdb's table, derived via immunoSEQ multiplex PCR, lists solely in-frame clones and lacks some. The sample holds roughly 32,000 clones; approximately 91% are singletons and the top ten take 45% to 65%. This specimen consisted of CD4+ or CD8+ T cells sorted from blood, obtained in a trial of the OX40 agonist ivuxolimab. The receptors were gathered from an adult with an advanced solid tumor such as melanoma, head and neck, liver or kidney cancer.

V is TRBV21-1 and J is TRBJ2-6; TRBD1 is the table's D call, not checked against the DNA. TRBV21-1 is a documented pseudogene. This CDR3 contains 14 residues. CDR3 loop: CASRPGSGANVLTF. In DNA, the CDR3 is TGTGCCAGCAGACCAGGGTCAGGGGCCAACGTCCTGACTTTC.

The chain uses TRBV27 and TRBJ2-3; 10 nucleotides line up with TRBD2. With V trimmed by 5 bases and J by 2 bases, 7 bases remained unmatched. The germline CDR1 and CDR2 sequences are MNHEY and SMNVEV (reference sequence). CDR3 length: 16 amino acids. CDR3 nucleotides: TGTGCCAGCAGTCTCCTAGCGGGGGCCCTCACAGATACGCAGTATTTT. As protein: CASSLLAGALTDTQYF.

This sequence joins TRBV11-3 and TRBJ2-5, with D unresolved. Germline V CDR1 and CDR2: SGHNT, YENEEA. CDR3 length: 13 amino acids. Deletions cut 0 bases from V and 2 bases from J, with 4 bases between. The CDR3 protein is CASSLDQQETQYF. The CDR3 region has the DNA TGTGCCAGCAGCTTAGATCAACAAGAGACCCAGTACTTC.

This CDR3 reads CASSIRLAGTGELFF. CDR3 nucleotides: TGTGCCAGCAGCATAAGACTAGCGGGGACCGGGGAGCTGTTTTTT. V is TRBV13 and J is TRBJ2-2; TRBD2 agrees at 11 bases. With 5 bases clipped from V and 5 bases from J, the junction kept 4 bases outside the gene matches. The CDR3 loop spans 15 amino acids. The V gene's germline CDR1 is PRHDT and CDR2 FYEKMQ (reference sequence).

The gene calls are TRBV9 and TRBJ2-3, with a tentative D call TRBD2 (5 bases). Trimming removed 2 bases at V and 0 bases at J, with 13 bases between. CDR3 size: 16 residues. CDR1 and CDR2 from the germline V gene are SGDLS and YYNGEE. The CDR3 spells CASSVNSVTSTDTQYF. The CDR3 nucleotides read TGTGCCAGCAGCGTTAATAGCGTTACTAGCACAGATACGCAGTATTTT.

This clone was detected once. CDR3 region: CATSRDRSSYEQYF. For the CDR3, the DNA is TGTGCCACCAGCAGAGACAGAAGCTCCTACGAGCAGTACTTC. The V and J genes are TRBV15 and TRBJ2-7; D gene unclear. CDR1 is LNHNV and CDR2 is YYDKDF in the germline V gene (reference sequence). V was trimmed by 0 bases and J by 0 bases, leaving 6 bases between them. This CDR3 has 14 residues.

The gene calls are TRBV19 and TRBJ2-1; 9 bases agree with TRBD1. Germline loops: CDR1 LNHDA, CDR2 SQIVND (reference sequence). CDR3 length: 15 residues. The V gene end was trimmed by 7 bases and the J gene end by 3 bases; junction bases not matched to a gene: 7. The CDR3 DNA follows: TGTGCCAGTACCCCGGGACAGGGAAACTACAATGAGCAGTTCTTC. This translates into CASTPGQGNYNEQFF.

The chain has TRBV11-2 and TRBJ2-1; 8 bases match TRBD2. The CDR3 sequence is 15 residues long. V was pared by 3 bases and J by 4 bases, with 5 bases of the junction left unmatched. The V gene's germline CDR1 is SGHAT and CDR2 FQNNGV. The CDR3 DNA reads TGTGCCAGCAGCTTTCGTGCGGGGGGTTACAATGAGCAGTTCTTC. Translation: CASSFRAGGYNEQFF.

This chain links TRBV6-4 with TRBJ1-2; 9 bases line up with TRBD1. Germline V gives CDR1 MRHNA, CDR2 SNTAGT. The CDR3 covers 14 residues. V gave up 0 bases and J gave up 8 bases; unmatched junction bases: 4. The CDR3 DNA reads as TGTGCCAGCAGTGACTCCGGACAGGGGAGAGGCTACACCTTC. Its protein product is CASSDSGQGRGYTF.

V gene TRBV4-1 combines with J gene TRBJ2-3; 9 bases agree with TRBD2. V was clipped by 8 bases and J by 14 bases; unmatched bases: 8. Germline lookup yields CDR1 MGHRA and CDR2 YSYEKL. The CDR3 covers 11 residues. The CDR3 reads CASGRGGASYF. The DNA for the CDR3 is TGCGCCAGCGGCCGCGGGGGGGCCTCGTATTTT.

The chain links TRBV29-1 to TRBJ2-3; D might be TRBD2 (6 bases). The germline CDR1 and CDR2 sequences are SQVTM and ANQGSEA. The V and J ends lost 7 bases and 2 bases respectively, with 16 bases between them. The CDR3 is 14 amino acids. The CDR3 coding sequence is TGCAGCGGGCTAGCGCCAACACCCACAGATACGCAGTATTTT. This translates into CSGLAPTPTDTQYF.

V usage is TRBV9 and J usage is TRBJ2-3, with 12 bases fitting TRBD2. The CDR3 length is 15 residues. The V gene end was trimmed by 1 base and the J gene end by 5 bases; junction bases not matched to a gene: 2. CDR1 SGDLS and CDR2 YYNGEE come from the germline V gene. CDR3 coding DNA: TGTGCCAGCAGCGTAACTAGCGGGGGGATAGATACGCAGTATTTT. It is translated as CASSVTSGGIDTQYF.

This CDR3 is CASSVDLETQYF. For the CDR3, the DNA is TGTGCCAGCAGCGTAGATTTGGAGACCCAGTACTTC. This sequence joins TRBV9 and TRBJ2-5; D remains unclear. The CDR3 contains 12 residues. The V gene lost 0 bases and the J gene lost 5 bases, with 5 bases spanning the gap. CDR1 is SGDLS and CDR2 is YYNGEE in the germline V gene.

The chain joins TRBV5-4 to TRBJ2-5, with TRBD1 matching 7 bases. This CDR3 contains 13 residues. The junction had 2 bases not matched to a gene; V was cut back by 3 bases and J by 3 bases. Germline-derived CDR1 and CDR2 are SGHNT and YYREEE (reference sequence). The CDR3 loop reads CASSSGTEETQYF. The CDR3 nucleotides are TGTGCCAGCAGCTCAGGGACAGAAGAGACCCAGTACTTC.